These T cell receptor beta chains were read from a single sample in a study of regulatory T cells in long-lasting Graves disease. TCRdb redid the calling of the multiplex PCR reads with MiXCR, one entry per CDR3 protein. In the table there are hundreds of thousands of distinct CDR3 sequences, roughly 15% of which are singletons. These data were likewise used in another study, on T cells in Graves' hyperthyroidism and ophthalmopathy.

Sequencing used peripheral blood mononuclear cells (PBMCs), obtained at new diagnosis, from a patient treated with antithyroid drugs. These receptors all stem from a man aged 18 to 35 with Graves disease. CDR3s include the opening cysteine and the closing phenylalanine or tryptophan. The D gene is left open where the match is weak. The size field is filled for only some rows; it gives once, few, many or a size class.

j_call clone_size d_call v_call cdr3_aa cdr3_nt
TRBJ1-1 few NA TRBV5-6 CASSLQILNTEAFF TGTGCCAGCAGCTTGCAAATCCTTAACACTGAAGCTTTCTTT
TRBJ2-3 many TRBD2 TRBV5-1 CASSLELAGDSDTQYF TGCGCCAGCAGCTTGGAACTAGCGGGAGATTCAGATACGCAGTATTTT
TRBJ2-3 few NA TRBV9 CASSVVGLDTQYF TGTGCCAGCAGCGTAGTAGGGTTGGATACGCAGTATTTT
TRBJ1-2 NA NA TRBV28 CASSPTGSPYGYTF TGTGCCAGCAGCCCGACAGGATCTCCCTATGGCTACACCTTC
TRBJ1-2 many NA TRBV12-3/TRBV12-4 CASSYLHGYTF TGTGCCAGCAGTTACCTTCATGGCTACACCTTC
TRBJ2-3 many NA TRBV12-3/TRBV12-4 CASSSGFTSTDTQYF TGTGCCAGCAGTTCAGGTTTCACTAGCACAGATACGCAGTATTTT
TRBJ1-2 NA TRBD1 TRBV19 CASRTLQGVDGYTF TGTGCCAGTAGGACATTACAGGGGGTCGATGGCTACACCTTC
TRBJ2-7 many NA TRBV18 CASSPVVAEEQYF TGTGCCAGCTCACCAGTGGTTGCCGAAGAGCAGTACTTC
TRBJ1-6 few TRBD1 TRBV7-9 CASSPKGQGDNSPLHF TGTGCCAGCAGCCCCAAAGGGCAGGGGGATAATTCACCCCTCCACTTT
TRBJ2-7 few NA TRBV4-1 CASSHPTEKSYEQYF TGCGCCAGCAGCCACCCCACAGAGAAAAGCTACGAGCAGTACTTC
TRBJ2-1 few TRBD2 TRBV20-1 CSARDYSGRGYNEQFF TGCAGTGCTAGAGACTACAGCGGGAGGGGTTACAATGAGCAGTTCTTC